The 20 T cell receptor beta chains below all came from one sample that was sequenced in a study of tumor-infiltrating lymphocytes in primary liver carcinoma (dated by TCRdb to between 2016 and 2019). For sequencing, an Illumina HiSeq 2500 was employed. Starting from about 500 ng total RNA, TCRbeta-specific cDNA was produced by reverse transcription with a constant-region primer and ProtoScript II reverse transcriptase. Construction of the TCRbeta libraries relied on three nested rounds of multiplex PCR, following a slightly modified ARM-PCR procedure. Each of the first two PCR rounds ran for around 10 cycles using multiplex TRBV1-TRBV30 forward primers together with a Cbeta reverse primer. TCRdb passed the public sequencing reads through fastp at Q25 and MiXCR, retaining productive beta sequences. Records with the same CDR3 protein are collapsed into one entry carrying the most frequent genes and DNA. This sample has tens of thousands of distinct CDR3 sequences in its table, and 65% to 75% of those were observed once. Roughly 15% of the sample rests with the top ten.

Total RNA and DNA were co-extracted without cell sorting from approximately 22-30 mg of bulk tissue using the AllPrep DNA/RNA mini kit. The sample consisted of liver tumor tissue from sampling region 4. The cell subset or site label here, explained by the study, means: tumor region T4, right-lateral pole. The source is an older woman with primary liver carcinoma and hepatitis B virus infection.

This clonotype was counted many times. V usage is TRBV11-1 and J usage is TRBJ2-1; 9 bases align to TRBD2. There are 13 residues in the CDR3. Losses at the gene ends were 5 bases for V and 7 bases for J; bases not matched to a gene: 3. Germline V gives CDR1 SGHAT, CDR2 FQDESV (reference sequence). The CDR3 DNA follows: TGTGCCAGCAGCGCGGGAGGGCCGAATGAGCAGTTCTTC. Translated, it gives CASSAGGPNEQFF. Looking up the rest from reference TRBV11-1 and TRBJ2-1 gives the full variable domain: EAEVAQSPRYKITEKSQAVAFWCDPISGHATLYWYRQILGQGPELLVQFQDESVVDDSQLPKDRFSAERLKGVDSTLKIQPAELGDSAMYLCASSAGGPNEQFFGPGTRLTVL.

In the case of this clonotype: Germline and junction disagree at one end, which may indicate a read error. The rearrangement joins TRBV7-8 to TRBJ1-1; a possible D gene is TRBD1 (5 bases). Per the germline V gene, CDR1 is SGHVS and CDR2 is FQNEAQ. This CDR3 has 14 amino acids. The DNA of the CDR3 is TGTGCCAGGAGCTTACTTTCGGGGGACACTGAAGCTTTCTTT. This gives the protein CARSLLSGDTEAFF.

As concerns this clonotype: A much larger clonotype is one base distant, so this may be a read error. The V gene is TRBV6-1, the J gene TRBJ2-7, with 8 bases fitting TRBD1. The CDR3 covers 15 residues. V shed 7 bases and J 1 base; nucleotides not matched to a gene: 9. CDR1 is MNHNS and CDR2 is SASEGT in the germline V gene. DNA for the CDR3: TGTGCCAGCATTATCGACAGGACAGGGTCCTACGAGCAGTACTTC. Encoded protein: CASIIDRTGSYEQYF.

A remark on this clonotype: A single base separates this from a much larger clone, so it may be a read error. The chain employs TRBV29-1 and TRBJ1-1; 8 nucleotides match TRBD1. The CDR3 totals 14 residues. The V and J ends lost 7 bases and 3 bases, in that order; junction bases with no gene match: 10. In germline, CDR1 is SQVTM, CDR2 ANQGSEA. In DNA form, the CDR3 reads TGCAGCGCCCGGGACAGGAACCCGGACACTGAAGCTTTCTTT. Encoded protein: CSARDRNPDTEAFF.

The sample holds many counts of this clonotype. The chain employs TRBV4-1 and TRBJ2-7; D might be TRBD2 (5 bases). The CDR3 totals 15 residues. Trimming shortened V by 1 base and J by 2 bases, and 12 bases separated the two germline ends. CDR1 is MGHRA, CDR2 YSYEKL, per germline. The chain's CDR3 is CASSQGSGRAYEQYF. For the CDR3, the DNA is TGCGCCAGCAGCCAAGGGTCGGGAAGAGCCTACGAGCAGTACTTC.

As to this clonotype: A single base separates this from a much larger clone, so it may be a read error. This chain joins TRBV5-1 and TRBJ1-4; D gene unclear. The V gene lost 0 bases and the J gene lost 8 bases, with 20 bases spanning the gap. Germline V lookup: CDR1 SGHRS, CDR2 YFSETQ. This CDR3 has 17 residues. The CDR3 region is CASSLDLGSAAREKLFF. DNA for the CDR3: TGCGCCAGCAGCTTGGACCTAGGCAGCGCGGCACGGGAAAAACTGTTTTTT.

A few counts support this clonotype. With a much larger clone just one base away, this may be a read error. CDR3 region: CTRKRTPYERYF. The CDR3 DNA is TGCACCAGGAAAAGGACCCCCTACGAGCGGTACTTC. The chain has TRBV1 and TRBJ2-7. TRBV1 is recorded as a pseudogene. CDR3 length: 12 residues.

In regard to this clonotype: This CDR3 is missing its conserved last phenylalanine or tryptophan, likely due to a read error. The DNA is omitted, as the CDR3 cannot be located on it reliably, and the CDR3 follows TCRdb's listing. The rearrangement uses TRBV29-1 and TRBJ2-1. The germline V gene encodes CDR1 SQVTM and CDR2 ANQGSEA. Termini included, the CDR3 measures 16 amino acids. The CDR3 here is CSVEDVSLTHYNEQLL.

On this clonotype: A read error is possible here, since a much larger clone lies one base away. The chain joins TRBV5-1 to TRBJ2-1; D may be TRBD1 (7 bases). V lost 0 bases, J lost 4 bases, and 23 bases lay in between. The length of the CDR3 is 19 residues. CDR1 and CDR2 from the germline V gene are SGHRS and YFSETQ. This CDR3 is CASSLVSRGTPGGYNEQFF. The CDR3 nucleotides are TGCGCCAGCAGCTTGGTATCTCGCGGAACCCCAGGGGGGTACAATGAGCAGTTCTTC.

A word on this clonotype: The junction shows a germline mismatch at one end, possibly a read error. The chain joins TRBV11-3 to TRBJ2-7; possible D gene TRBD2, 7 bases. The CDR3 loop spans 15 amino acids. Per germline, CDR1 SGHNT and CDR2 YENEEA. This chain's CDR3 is CASSRGTGGNYEQYF. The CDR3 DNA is TGTGCCAGCAGCCGCGGGACGGGGGGCAACTACGAGCAATACTTC.

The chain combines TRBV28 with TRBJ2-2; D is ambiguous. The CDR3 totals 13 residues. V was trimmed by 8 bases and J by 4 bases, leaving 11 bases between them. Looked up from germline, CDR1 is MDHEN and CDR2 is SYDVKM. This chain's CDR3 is CASHSYGTGELFF. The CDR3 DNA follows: TGTGCCAGCCACAGTTATGGCACCGGGGAGCTGTTTTTT.

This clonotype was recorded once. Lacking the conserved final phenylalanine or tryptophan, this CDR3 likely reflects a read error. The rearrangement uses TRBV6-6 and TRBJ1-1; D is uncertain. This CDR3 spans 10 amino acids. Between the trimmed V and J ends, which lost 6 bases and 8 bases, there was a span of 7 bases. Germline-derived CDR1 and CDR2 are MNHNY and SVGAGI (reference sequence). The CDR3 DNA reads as TGTGCCAGCAGGTACGCAGAAGCTTTCCTT. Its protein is CASRYAEAFL.

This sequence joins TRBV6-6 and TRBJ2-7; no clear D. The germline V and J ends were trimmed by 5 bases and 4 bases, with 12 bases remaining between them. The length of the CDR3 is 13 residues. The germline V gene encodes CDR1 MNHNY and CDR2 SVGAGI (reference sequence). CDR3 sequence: CASSPHPLYEQYF. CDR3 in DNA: TGTGCCAGCAGTCCTCACCCCCTGTACGAGCAGTACTTC.

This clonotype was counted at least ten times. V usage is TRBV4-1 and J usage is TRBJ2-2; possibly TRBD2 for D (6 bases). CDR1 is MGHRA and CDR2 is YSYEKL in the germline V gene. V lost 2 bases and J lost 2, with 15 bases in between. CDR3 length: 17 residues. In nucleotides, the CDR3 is TGCGCCAGCAGCCAACGGTTTGGGGGGATCAACACCGGGGAGCTGTTTTTT. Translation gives CASSQRFGGINTGELFF.

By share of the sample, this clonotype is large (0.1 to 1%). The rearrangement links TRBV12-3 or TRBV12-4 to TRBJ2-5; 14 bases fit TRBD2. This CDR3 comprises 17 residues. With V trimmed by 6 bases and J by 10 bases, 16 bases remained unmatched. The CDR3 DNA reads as TGTGCCAGCAGAAGACTAGCGGGAGGGCCAAGAGTAGAAGACCAGTACTTC. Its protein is CASRRLAGGPRVEDQYF.

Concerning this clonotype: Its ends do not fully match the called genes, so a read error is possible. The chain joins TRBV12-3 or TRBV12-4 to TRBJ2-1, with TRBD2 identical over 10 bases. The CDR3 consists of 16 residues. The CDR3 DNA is TGTACCAGCAGTCAATCCTGGACTAGCGGTAACAATGAGCAGTTCTTC. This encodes CTSSQSWTSGNNEQFF.

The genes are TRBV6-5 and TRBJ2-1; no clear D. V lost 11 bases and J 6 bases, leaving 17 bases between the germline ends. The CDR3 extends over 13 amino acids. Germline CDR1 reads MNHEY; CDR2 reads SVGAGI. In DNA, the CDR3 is TGTGCCTGCGGAACCCCTAGGGCCAATGAGCAGTTCTTC. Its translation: CACGTPRANEQFF.

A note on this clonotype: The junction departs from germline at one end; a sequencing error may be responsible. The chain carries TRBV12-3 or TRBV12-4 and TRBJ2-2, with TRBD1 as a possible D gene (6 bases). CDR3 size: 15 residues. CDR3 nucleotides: TGTACCAGCAGCTATACAGGGCCGAGCACCGGGGAGCTGTTTTTT. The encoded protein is CTSSYTGPSTGELFF.

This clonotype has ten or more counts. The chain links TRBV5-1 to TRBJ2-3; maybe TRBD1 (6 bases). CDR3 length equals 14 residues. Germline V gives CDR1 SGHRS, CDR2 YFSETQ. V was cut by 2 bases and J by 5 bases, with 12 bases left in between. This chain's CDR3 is CASSFWGPKDTQYF. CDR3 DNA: TGCGCCAGCAGCTTTTGGGGGCCTAAAGATACGCAGTATTTT. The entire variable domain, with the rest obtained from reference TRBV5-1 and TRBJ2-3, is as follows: KAGVTQTPRYLIKTRGQQVTLSCSPISGHRSVSWYQQTPGQGLQFLFEYFSETQRNKGNFPGRFSGRQFSNSRSEMNVSTLELGDSALYLCASSFWGPKDTQYFGPGTRLTVL.

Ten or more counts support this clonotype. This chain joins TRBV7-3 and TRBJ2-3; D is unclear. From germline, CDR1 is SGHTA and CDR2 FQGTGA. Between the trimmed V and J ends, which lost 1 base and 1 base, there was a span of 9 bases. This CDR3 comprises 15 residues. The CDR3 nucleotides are TGTGCCAGCAGCTTAAACCCATTAGGCACAGATACGCAGTATTTT. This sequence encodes CASSLNPLGTDTQYF.